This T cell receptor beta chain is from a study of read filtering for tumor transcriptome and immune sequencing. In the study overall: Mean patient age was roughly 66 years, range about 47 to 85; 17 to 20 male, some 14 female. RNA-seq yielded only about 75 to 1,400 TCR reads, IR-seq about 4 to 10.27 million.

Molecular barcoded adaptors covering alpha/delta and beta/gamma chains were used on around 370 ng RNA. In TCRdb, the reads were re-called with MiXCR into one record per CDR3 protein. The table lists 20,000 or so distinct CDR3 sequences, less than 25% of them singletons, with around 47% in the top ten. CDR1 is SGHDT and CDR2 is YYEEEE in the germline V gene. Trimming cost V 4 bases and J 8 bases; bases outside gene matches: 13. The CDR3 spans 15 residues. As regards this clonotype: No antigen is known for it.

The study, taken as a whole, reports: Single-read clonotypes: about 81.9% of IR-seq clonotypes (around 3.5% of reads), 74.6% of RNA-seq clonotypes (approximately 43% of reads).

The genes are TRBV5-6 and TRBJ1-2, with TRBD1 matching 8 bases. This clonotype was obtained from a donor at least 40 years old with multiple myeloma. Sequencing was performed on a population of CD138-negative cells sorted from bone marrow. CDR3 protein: CASSPMDRDSGGYTF. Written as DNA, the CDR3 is TGTGCCAGCAGCCCGATGGACAGGGACTCTGGCGGCTACACCTTC.